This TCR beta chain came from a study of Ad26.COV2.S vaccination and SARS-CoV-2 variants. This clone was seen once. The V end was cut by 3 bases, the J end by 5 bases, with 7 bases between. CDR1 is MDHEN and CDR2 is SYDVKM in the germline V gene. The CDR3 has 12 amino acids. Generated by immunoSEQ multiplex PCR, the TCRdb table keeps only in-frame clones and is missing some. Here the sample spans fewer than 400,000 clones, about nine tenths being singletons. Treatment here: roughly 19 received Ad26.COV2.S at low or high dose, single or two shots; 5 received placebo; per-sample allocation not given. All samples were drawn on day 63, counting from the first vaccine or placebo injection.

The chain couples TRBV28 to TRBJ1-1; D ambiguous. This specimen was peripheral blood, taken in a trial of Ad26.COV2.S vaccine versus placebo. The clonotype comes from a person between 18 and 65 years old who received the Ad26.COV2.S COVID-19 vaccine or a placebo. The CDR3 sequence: CASSLSSTEAFF. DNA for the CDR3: TGTGCCAGCAGTTTGTCCAGTACTGAAGCTTTCTTT.